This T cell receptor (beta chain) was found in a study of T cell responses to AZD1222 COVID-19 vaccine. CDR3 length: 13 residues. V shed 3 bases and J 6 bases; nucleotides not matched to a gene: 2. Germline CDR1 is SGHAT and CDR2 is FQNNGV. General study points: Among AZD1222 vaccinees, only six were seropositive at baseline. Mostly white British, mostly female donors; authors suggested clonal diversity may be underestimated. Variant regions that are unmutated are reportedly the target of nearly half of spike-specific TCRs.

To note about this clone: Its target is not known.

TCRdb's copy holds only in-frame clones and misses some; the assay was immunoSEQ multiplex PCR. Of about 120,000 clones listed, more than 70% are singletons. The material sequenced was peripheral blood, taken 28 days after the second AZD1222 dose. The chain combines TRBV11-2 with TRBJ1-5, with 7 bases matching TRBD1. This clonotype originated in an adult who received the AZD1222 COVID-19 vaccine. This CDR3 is CASSLTGTQPQHF. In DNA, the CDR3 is TGTGCCAGCAGCTTGACAGGGACTCAGCCCCAGCATTTT. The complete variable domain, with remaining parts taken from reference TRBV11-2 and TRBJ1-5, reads EAGVAQSPRYKIIEKRQSVAFWCNPISGHATLYWYQQILGQGPKLLIQFQNNGVVDDSQLPKDRFSAERLKGVDSTLKIQPAKLEDSAVYLCASSLTGTQPQHFGDGTRLSIL.